This T cell receptor beta chain was obtained from a study of blood T cell repertoires in COVID-19 (dated by TCRdb to 2018 to 2020). As for the study more broadly: Collaborator samples came from the United States, Italy and Spain and covered acute and convalescent phases of COVID-19. The prospective study material was composed of cDNA or gDNA derived from T cells, B-cell-depleted T cells, or PBMCs. Deeply sampled blood TCRbeta repertoires from subjects exposed to, actively infected with, or recovered from COVID-19 were included in the dataset. The repertoires were released in a freely available public database intended as a resource for research on the immune response to SARS-CoV-2. Samples were obtained from the ongoing ImmuneRACE study (first 160 participants) and from over a thousand subjects provided by 6 global collaborators. The sample metadata nearly always contained a de-identified subject ID, COVID-19 status, age in years and sex. Where HLA class I and class II types were available, the types were taken from metadata supplied by the sample provider, not from assay-based typing. Overall study results and their limits: Clinical and demographic metadata were provided uncurated, with the amount varying by source and participant.

A distance of 14 bases separates the germline ends of V and J, which lose 2 bases and 10 bases respectively. From the cysteine up to the phenylalanine, the CDR3 has a length of 14 residues. CDR3 DNA only is kept here, 42 bases in frame from base 1. For CDR1 and CDR2, the germline V gene lists LGHNA and YSLEER. Concerning this clone itself: Its antigen specificity is not known. No base quality values were provided; no much bigger clone lies one nucleotide off.

TCRbeta CDR3 regions were amplified from genomic DNA using the immunoSEQ Assay, a bias-controlled multiplex PCR. In the source study's methods: The number of nucleated cells in each sample was estimated from the amplification of reference gene primers within the assay. Sequence reads were collapsed and filtered to measure the absolute abundance of every unique TCRbeta CDR3 rearrangement. For each sample, productive Simpson clonality was calculated as the square root of Simpson's diversity index across productive rearrangements. TCRdb obtained this table from immuneACCESS and retained in-frame rearrangements with V and J assigned. These tables miss some clones; where compared with another copy, unresolved V genes account for less than half of the shortfall, and the remainder is unexplained. The V and J calls and the clone size are those of that table, but D and trimming were determined from the DNA. The sample profile shows about 170,000 clones; under 90% of them were found once. 2% to 2.5% of the sample comes from the top ten.

Each collaborating institution followed its own protocols to collect whole blood in K2EDTA tubes. For TCRbeta analysis, collaborators shipped samples in one of three forms: frozen whole blood, isolated PBMCs, or DNA extracted from either of those sample types. The source of this sequence is a woman older than 75 with acute or convalescent COVID-19. Sequencing was done on a sample of peripheral blood. This receptor chain uses TRBV4-3 and TRBJ1-4, with no confidently assigned D gene. The DNA sequence is given as TGCGCCAGCAGCCAAAATAGTGGTCGGGTAAAACTGTTTTTT. Translation gives CASSQNSGRVKLFF.